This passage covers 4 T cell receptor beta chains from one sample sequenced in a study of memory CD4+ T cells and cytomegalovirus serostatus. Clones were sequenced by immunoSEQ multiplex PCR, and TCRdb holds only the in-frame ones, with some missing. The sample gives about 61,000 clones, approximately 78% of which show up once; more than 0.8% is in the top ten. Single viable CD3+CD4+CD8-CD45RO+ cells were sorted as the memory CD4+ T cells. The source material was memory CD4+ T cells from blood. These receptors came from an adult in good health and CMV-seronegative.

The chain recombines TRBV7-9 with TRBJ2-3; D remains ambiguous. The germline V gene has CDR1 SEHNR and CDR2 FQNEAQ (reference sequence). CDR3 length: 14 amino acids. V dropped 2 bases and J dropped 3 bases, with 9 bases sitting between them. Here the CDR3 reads CASSLSQATDTQYF. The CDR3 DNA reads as TGTGCCAGCAGCTTAAGCCAGGCAACAGATACGCAGTATTTT.

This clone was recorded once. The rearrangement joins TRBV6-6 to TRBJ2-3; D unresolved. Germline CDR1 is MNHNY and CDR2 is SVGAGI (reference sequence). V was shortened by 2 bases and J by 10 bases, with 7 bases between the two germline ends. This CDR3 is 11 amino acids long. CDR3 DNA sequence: TGTGCCAGCAGTTACAAAGAAGCGCAGTATTTT. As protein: CASSYKEAQYF.

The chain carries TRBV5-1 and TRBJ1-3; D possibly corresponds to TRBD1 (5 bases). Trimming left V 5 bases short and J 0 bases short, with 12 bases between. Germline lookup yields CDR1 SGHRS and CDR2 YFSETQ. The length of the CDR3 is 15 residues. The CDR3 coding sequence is TGCGCCAGCAGTTGGGGACGGAGCTCTGGAAACACCATATATTTT. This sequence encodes CASSWGRSSGNTIYF.

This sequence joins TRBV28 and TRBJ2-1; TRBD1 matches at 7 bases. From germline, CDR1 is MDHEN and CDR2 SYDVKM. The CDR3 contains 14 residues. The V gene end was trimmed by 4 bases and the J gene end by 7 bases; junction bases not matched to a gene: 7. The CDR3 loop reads CASSSNRGRNEQFF. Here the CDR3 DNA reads TGTGCCAGCAGTTCCAACAGGGGACGGAATGAGCAGTTCTTC.